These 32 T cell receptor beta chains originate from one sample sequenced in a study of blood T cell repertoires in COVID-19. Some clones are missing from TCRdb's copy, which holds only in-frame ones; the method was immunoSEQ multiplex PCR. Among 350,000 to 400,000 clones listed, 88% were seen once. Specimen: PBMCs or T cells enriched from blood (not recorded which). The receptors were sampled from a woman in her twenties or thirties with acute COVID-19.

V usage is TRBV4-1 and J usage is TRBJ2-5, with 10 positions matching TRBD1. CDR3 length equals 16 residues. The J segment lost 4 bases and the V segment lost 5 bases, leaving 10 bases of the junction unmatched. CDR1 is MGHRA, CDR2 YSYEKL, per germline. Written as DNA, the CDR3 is TGCGCCAGCAGCGAACCGGGACAGGGGACCGCAGAGACCCAGTACTTC. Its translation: CASSEPGQGTAETQYF.

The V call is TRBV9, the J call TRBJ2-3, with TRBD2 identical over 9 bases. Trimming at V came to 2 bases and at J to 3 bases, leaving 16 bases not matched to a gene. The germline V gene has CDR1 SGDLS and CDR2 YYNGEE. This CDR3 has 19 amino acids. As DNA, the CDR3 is TGTGCCAGCAGCGTTGGGGGGGGTCGCGGGGGGGCCTGGACAGATACGCAGTATTTT. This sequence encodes CASSVGGGRGGAWTDTQYF.

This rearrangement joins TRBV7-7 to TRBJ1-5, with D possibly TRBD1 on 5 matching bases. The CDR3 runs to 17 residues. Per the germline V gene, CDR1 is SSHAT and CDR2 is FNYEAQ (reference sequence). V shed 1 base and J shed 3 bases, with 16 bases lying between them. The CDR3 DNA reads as TGTGCCAGCAGCTTAGTAGTCAGGGTCTGGGACAATCAGCCCCAGCATTTT. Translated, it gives CASSLVVRVWDNQPQHF.

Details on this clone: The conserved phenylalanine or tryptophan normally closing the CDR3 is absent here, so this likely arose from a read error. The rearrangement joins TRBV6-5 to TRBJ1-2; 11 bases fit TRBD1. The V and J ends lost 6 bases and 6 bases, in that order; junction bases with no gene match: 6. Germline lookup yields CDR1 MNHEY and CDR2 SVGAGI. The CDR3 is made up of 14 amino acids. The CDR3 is CASRTGQGGDGYTL. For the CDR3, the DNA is TGTGCCAGCAGAACGGGACAGGGGGGGGATGGCTACACCCTC.

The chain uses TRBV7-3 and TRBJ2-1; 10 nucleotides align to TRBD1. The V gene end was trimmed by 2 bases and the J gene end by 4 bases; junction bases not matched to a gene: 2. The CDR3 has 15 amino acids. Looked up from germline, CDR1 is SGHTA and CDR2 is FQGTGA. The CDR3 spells CASSLLGQGYNEQFF. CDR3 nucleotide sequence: TGTGCCAGCAGCTTACTGGGACAGGGGTACAATGAGCAGTTCTTC.

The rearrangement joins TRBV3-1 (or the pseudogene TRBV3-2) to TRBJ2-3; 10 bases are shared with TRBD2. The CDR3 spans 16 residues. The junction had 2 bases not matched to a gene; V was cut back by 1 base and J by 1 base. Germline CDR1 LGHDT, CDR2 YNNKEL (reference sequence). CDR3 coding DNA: TGTGCCAGCAGCCAAGTCCTAGCGGGGGGCACAGATACGCAGTATTTT. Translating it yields CASSQVLAGGTDTQYF.

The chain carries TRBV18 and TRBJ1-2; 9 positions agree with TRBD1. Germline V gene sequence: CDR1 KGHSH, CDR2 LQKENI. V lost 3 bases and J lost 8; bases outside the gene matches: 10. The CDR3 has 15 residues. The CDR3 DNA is TGTGCCAGCTCACCGGGACAGGGCTCGTGGAAAGGCTACACCTTC. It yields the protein CASSPGQGSWKGYTF.

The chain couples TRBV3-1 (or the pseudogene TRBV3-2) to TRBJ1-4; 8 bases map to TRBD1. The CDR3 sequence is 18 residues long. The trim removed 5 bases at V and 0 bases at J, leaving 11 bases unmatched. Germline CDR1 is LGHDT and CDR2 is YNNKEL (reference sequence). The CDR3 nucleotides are TGTGCCAGCAGCTCACGTCACAGGGGGATGGCAACTAATGAAAAACTGTTTTTT. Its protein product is CASSSRHRGMATNEKLFF.

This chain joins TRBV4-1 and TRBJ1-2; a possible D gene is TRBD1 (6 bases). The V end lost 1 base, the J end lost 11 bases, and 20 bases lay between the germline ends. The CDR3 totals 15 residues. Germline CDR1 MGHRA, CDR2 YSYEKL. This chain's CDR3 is CASSQGTALPGFYTF. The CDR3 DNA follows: TGCGCCAGCAGCCAAGGGACAGCCCTCCCAGGCTTTTACACCTTC.

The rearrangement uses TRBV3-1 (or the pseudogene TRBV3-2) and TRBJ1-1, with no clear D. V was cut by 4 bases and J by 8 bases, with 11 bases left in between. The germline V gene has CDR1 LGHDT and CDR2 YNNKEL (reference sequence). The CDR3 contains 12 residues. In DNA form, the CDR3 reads TGTGCCAGCAGCCTTCCCGGGGTGGAAGCTTTCTTT. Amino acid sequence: CASSLPGVEAFF.

The DNA for the CDR3 is TGTGCCAGCAGCTGGCCCTTGGCGGGGAGGGGCCAAGAGACCCAGTACTTC. This codes for CASSWPLAGRGQETQYF. The chain couples TRBV7-2 to TRBJ2-5; 7 positions agree with TRBD2. J gave up 1 base and V 4 bases, and 12 bases lay outside the gene matches. The CDR3 is 17 residues long. The germline V gene has CDR1 SGHTA and CDR2 FQGNSA.

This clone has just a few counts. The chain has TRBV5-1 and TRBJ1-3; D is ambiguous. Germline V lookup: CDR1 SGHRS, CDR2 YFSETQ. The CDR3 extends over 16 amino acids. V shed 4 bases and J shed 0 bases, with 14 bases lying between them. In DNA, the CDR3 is TGCGCCAGCAGCCCTTCAGAGGGCGGCTCTGGAAACACCATATATTTT. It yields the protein CASSPSEGGSGNTIYF.

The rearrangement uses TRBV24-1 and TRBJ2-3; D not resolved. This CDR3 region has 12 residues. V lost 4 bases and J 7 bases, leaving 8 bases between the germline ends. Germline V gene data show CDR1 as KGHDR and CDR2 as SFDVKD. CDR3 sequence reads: CATSETANTQYF. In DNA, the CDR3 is TGTGCCACCAGTGAGACTGCCAATACGCAGTATTTT.

The CDR3 region is CASSLKQLREQYF. The CDR3, as DNA: TGTGCCAGCAGCCTTAAACAGCTACGAGAGCAGTACTTC. The chain links TRBV3-1 (or the pseudogene TRBV3-2) to TRBJ2-7; D gene ambiguous. CDR3 length: 13 residues. Germline V CDR1 and CDR2: LGHDT, YNNKEL (reference sequence). V dropped 4 bases and J dropped 7 bases, with 14 bases sitting between them.

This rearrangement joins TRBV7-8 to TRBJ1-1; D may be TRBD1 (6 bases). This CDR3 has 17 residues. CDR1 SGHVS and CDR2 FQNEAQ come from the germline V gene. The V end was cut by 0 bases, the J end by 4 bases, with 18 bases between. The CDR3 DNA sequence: TGTGCCAGCAGCTTAGCGGGGGGGCGAGCTTCTCGCACTGAAGCTTTCTTT. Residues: CASSLAGGRASRTEAFF.

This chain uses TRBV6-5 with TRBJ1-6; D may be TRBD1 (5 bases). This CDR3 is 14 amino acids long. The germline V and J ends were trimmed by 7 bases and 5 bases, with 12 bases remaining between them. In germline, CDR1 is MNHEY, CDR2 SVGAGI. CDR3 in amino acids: CASTFGGDNSPLHF. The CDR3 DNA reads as TGTGCCAGCACCTTCGGGGGGGATAATTCACCCCTCCACTTT.

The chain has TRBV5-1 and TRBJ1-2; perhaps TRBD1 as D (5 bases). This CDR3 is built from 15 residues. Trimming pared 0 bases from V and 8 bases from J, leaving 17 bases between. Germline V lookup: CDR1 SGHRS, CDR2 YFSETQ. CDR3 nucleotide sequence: TGCGCCAGCAGCTTGGAAGGGACTCTATACGGAGGCTACACCTTC. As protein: CASSLEGTLYGGYTF.

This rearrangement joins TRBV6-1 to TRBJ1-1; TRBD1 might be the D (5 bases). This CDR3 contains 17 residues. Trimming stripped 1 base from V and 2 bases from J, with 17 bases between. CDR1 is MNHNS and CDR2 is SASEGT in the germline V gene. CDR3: CASSEGIVRGVNTEAFF. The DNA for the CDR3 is TGTGCCAGCAGTGAAGGGATTGTTCGGGGGGTTAACACTGAAGCTTTCTTT.

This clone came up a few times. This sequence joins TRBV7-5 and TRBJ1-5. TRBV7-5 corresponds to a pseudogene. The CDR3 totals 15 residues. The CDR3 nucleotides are TGTGTCAGAAGCTTAGAACGGTATAGCAATCAGCCCCAGCATTTT. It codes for CVRSLERYSNQPQHF.

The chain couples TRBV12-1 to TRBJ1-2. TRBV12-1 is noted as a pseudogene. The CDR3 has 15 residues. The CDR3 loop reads CASSFDTGRGHGYTF. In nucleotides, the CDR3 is TGTGCCAGCAGCTTTGACACCGGGAGGGGTCATGGCTACACCTTC.

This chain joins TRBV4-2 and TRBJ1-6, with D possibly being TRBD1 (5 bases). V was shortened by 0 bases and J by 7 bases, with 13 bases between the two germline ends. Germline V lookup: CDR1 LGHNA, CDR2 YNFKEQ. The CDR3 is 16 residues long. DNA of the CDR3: TGTGCCAGCAGCCAAGATGTGGGGCTGGGAAATTCACCCCTCCACTTT. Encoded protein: CASSQDVGLGNSPLHF.

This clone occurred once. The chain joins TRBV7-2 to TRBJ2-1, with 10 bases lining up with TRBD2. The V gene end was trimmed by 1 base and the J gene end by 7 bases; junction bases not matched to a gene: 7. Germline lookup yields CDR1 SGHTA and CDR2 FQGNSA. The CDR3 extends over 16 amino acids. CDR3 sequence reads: CASSLGRSGGGNEQFF. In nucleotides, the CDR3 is TGTGCCAGCAGCTTAGGGCGGAGCGGGGGGGGGAATGAGCAGTTCTTC.

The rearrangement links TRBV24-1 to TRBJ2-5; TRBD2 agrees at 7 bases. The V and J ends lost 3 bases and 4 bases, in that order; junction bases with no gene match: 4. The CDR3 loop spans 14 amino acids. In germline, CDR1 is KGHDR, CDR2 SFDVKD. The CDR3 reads CATSDPRGVETQYF. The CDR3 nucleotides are TGTGCCACCAGTGATCCCCGGGGGGTAGAGACCCAGTACTTC.

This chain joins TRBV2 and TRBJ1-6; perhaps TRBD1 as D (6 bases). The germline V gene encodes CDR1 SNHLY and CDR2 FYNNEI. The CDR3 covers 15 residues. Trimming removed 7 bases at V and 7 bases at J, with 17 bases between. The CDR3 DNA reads TGTGCCAGCAAGCCGCAGGGGATACAAAATTCACCCCTCCACTTT. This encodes CASKPQGIQNSPLHF. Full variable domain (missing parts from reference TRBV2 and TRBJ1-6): EPEVTQTPSHQVTQMGQEVILRCVPISNHLYFYWYRQILGQKVEFLVSFYNNEISEKSEIFDDQFSVERPDGSNFTLKIRSTKLEDSAMYFCASKPQGIQNSPLHFGNGTRLTVT.

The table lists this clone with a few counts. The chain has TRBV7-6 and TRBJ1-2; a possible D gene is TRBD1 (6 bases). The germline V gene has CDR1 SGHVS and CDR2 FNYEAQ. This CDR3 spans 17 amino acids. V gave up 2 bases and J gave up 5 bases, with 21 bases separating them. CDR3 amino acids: CASSLSSGGGLVYGYTF. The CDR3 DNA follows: TGTGCCAGCAGCTTATCCTCTGGGGGCGGACTCGTATATGGCTACACCTTC.

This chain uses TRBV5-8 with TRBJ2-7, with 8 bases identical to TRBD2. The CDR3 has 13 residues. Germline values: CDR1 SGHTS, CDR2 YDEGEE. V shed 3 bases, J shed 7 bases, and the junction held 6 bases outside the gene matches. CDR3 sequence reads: CASSWTSWEEQYF. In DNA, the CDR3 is TGTGCCAGCAGCTGGACTAGCTGGGAGGAGCAGTACTTC.

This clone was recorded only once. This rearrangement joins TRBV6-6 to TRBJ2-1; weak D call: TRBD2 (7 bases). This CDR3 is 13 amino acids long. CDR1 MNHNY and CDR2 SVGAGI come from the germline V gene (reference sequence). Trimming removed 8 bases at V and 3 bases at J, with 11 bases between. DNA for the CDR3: TGTGCCAGCCTTAGGGGGGGCTACAATGAGCAGTTCTTC. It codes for CASLRGGYNEQFF.

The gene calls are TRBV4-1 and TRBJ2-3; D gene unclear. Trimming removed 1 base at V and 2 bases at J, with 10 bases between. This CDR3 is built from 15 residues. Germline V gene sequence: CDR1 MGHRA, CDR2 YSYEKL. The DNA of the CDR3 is TGCGCCAGCAGCCAAGGACTCACCTACACAGATACGCAGTATTTT. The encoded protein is CASSQGLTYTDTQYF.

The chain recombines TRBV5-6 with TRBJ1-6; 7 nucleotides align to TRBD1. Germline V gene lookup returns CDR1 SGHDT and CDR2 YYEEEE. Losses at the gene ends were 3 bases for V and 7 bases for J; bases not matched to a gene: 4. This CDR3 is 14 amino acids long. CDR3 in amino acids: CASSSGQRNSPLHF. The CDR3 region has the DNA TGTGCCAGCAGCTCGGGACAGCGGAATTCACCCCTCCACTTT.

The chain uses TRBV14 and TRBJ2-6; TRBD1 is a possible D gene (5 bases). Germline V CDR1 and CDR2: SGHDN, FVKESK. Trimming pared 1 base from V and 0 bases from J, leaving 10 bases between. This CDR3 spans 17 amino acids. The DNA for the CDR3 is TGTGCCAGCAGCCAAGTAGACAGCTTCTCTGGGGCCAACGTCCTGACTTTC. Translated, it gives CASSQVDSFSGANVLTF.

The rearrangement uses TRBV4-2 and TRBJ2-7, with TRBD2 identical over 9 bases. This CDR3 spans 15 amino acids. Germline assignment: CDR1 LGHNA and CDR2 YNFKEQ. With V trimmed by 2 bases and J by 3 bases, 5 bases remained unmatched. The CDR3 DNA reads TGTGCCAGCAGCCAACGAGCGGGGGGTTTCTACGAGCAGTACTTC. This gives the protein CASSQRAGGFYEQYF.

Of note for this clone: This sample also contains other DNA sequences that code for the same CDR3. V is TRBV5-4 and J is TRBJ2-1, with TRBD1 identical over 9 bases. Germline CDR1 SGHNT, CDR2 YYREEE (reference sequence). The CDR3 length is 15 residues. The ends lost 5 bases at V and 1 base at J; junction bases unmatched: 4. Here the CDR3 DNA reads TGTGCCAGCAGTCTCGGACAGGGGTCCTACAATGAGCAGTTCTTC. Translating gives CASSLGQGSYNEQFF.